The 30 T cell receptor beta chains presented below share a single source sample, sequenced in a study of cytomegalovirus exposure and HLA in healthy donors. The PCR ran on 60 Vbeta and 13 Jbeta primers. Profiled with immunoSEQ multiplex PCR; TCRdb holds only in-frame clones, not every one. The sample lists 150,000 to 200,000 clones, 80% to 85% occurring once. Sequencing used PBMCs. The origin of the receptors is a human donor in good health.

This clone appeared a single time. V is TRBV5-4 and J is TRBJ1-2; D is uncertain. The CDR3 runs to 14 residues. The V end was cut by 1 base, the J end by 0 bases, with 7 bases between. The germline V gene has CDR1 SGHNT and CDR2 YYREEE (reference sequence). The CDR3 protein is CASSLKQPNYGYTF. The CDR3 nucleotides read TGTGCCAGCAGCTTGAAACAGCCTAACTATGGCTACACCTTC.

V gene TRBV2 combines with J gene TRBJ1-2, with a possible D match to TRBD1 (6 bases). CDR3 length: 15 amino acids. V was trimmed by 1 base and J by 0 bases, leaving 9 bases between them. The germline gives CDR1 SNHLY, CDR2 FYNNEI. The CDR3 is CASSEGGLTNYGYTF. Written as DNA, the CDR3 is TGTGCCAGCAGTGAAGGGGGGCTCACTAACTATGGCTACACCTTC.

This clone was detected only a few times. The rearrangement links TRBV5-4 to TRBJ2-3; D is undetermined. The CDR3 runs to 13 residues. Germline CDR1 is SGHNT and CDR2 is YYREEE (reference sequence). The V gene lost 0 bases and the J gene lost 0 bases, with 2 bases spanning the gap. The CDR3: CASSLASTDTQYF. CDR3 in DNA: TGTGCCAGCAGCTTGGCTAGCACAGATACGCAGTATTTT.

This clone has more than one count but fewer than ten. CDR3 amino acids: CASSYTRNYGYTF. CDR3 in DNA: TGTGCCAGCAGTTACACCCGGAACTATGGCTACACCTTC. V is TRBV6-5 and J is TRBJ1-2, with no clear D. The CDR3 loop spans 13 amino acids. The germline V and J ends were trimmed by 2 bases and 2 bases, with 6 bases remaining between them. Germline V gives CDR1 MNHEY, CDR2 SVGAGI.

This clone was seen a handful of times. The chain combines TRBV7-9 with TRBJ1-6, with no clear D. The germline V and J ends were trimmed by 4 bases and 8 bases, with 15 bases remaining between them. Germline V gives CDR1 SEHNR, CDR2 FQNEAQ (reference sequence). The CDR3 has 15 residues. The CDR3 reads CASSSFGVGDSPLHF. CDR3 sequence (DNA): TGTGCCAGCAGCTCCTTCGGGGTTGGGGATTCACCCCTCCACTTT.

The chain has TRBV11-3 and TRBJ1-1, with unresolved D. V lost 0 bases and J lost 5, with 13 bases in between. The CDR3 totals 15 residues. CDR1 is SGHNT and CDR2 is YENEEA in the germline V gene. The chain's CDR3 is CASSLDPGLWTEAFF. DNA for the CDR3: TGTGCCAGCAGCTTAGATCCTGGGCTGTGGACTGAAGCTTTCTTT.

The CDR3 nucleotides are TGTGCCAGCTCGCTGACCGGGGAGGACACTGAAGCTTTCTTT. Translation: CASSLTGEDTEAFF. The J gene is TRBJ1-1, the V gene TRBV6-1; D is undetermined. The CDR3 loop spans 14 amino acids. In germline, CDR1 is MNHNS, CDR2 SASEGT. Trimming cost V 8 bases and J 3 bases, with 16 bases left between them.

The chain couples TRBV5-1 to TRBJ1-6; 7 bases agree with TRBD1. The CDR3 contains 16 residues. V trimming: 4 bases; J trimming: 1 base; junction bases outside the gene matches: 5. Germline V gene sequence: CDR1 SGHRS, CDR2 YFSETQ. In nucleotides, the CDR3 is TGCGCCAGCAGCCCAAAGACAGGGTCCTATAATTCACCCCTCCACTTT. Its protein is CASSPKTGSYNSPLHF.

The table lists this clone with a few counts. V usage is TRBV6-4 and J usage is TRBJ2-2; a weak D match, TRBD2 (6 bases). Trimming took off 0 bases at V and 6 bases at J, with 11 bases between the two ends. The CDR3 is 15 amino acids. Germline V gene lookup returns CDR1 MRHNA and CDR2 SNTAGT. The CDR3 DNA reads TGTGCCAGCAGTGACTCGATGGGAGGACCCGGGGAGCTGTTTTTT. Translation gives CASSDSMGGPGELFF.

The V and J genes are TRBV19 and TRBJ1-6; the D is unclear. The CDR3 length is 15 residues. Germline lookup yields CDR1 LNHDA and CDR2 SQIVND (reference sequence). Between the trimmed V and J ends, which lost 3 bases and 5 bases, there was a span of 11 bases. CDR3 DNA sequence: TGTGCCAGTAGTATTGTCGGAGGGAATAATTCACCCCTCCACTTT. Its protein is CASSIVGGNNSPLHF.

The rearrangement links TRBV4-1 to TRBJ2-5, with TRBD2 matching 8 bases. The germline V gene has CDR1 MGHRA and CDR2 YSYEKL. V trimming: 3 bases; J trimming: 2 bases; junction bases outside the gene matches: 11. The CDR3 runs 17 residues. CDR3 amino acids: CASSHLPPAGGQETQYF. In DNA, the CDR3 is TGCGCCAGCAGCCACCTCCCCCCCGCGGGGGGTCAAGAGACCCAGTACTTC.

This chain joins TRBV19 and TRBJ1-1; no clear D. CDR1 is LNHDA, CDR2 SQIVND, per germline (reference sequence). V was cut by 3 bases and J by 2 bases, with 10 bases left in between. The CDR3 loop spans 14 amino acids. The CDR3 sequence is CASSMSPGNTEAFF. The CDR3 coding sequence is TGTGCCAGTAGTATGAGTCCGGGTAACACTGAAGCTTTCTTT.

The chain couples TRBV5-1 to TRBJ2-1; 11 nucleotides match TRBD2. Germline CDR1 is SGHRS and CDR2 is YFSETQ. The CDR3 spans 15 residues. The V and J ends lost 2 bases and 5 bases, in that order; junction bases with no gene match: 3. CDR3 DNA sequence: TGCGCCAGCAGCTTCACTAGCGGGGGTAACAATGAGCAGTTCTTC. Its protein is CASSFTSGGNNEQFF.

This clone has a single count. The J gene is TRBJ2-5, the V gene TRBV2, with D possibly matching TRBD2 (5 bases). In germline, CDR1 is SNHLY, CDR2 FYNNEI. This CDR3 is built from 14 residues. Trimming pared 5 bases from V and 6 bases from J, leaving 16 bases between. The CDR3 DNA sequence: TGTGCCAGCAGTTTAGCGTCGGTTCAAAAGACCCAGTACTTC. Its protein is CASSLASVQKTQYF. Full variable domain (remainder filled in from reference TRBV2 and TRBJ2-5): EPEVTQTPSHQVTQMGQEVILRCVPISNHLYFYWYRQILGQKVEFLVSFYNNEISEKSEIFDDQFSVERPDGSNFTLKIRSTKLEDSAMYFCASSLASVQKTQYFGPGTRLLVL.

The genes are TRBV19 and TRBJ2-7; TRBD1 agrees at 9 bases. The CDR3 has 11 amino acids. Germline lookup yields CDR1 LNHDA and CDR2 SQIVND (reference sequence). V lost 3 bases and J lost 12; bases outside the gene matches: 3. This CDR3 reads CASSIGTGLYF. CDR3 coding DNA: TGTGCCAGTAGTATCGGGACAGGGCTGTACTTC.

The CDR3 DNA reads as TGTGCCAGCAGTTTAGGGGGACTTAACGAGCAGTACTTC. Translated, it gives CASSLGGLNEQYF. This sequence joins TRBV27 and TRBJ2-7; perhaps TRBD2 as D (6 bases). The CDR3 has 13 residues. Germline lookup yields CDR1 MNHEY and CDR2 SMNVEV (reference sequence). Between the trimmed V and J ends, which lost 2 bases and 5 bases, there was a span of 10 bases.

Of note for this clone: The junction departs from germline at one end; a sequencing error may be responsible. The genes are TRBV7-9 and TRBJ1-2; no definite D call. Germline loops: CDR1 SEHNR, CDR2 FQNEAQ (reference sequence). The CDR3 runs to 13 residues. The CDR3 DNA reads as TGTTCCAGCAGTCCTGCCGCCCACTATGGCTACCCCTTC. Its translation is CSSSPAAHYGYPF.

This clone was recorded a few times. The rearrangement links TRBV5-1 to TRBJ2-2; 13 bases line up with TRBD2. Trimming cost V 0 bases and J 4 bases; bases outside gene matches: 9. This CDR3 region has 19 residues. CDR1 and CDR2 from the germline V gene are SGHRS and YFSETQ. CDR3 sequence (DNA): TGCGCCAGCAGCTTGGTCGGACTAGCGGGGGCCCTCGGCACCGGGGAGCTGTTTTTT. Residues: CASSLVGLAGALGTGELFF.

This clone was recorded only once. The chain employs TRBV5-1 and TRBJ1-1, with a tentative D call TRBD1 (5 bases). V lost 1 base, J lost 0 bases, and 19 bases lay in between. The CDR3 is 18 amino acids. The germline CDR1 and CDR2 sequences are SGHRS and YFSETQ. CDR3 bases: TGCGCCAGCAGCTTGTCGTCGCCCGGGGGATTAGTGAACACTGAAGCTTTCTTT. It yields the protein CASSLSSPGGLVNTEAFF.

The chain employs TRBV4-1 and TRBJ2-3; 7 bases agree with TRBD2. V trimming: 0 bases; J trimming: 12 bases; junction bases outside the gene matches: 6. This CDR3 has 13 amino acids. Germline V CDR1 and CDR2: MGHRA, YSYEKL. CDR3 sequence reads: CASSQDPSGVQYF. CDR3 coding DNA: TGCGCCAGCAGCCAAGATCCGAGCGGGGTACAGTATTTT.

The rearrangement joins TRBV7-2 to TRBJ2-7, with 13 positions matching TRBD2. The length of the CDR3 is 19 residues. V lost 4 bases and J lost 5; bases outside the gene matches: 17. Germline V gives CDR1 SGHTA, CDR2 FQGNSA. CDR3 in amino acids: CASSSIGLAGVQVLHEQYF. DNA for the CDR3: TGTGCCAGCAGCTCAATAGGACTAGCGGGGGTACAGGTCCTTCACGAGCAGTACTTC.

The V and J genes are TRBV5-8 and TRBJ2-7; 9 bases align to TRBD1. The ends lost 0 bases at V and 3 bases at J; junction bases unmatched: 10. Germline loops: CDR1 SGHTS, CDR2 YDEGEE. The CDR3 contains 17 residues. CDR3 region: CASSLVSPGQGGYEQYF. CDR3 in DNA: TGTGCCAGCAGCTTGGTTTCCCCGGGACAGGGTGGCTACGAGCAGTACTTC.

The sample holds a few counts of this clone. This chain's CDR3 is CASSLDRVSGELFF. CDR3 nucleotides: TGTGCCAGCAGCCTAGACAGGGTGTCCGGGGAGCTGTTTTTT. The chain has TRBV7-2 and TRBJ2-2; 7 bases line up with TRBD1. J was trimmed by 6 bases and V by 5 bases; bases with no gene match: 6. Per the germline V gene, CDR1 is SGHTA and CDR2 is FQGNSA. CDR3 length: 14 residues.

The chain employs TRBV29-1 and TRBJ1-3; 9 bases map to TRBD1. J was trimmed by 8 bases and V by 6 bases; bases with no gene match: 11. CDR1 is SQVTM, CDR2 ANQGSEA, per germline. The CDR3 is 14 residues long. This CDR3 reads CSVGVPGQGDTIYF. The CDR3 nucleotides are TGCAGCGTCGGGGTACCGGGACAGGGCGACACCATATATTTT. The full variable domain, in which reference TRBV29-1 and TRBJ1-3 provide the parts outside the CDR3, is SAVISQKPSRDICQRGTSLTIQCQVDSQVTMMFWYRQQPGQSLTLIATANQGSEATYESGFVIDKFPISRPNLTFSTLTVSNMSPEDSSIYLCSVGVPGQGDTIYFGEGSWLTVV.

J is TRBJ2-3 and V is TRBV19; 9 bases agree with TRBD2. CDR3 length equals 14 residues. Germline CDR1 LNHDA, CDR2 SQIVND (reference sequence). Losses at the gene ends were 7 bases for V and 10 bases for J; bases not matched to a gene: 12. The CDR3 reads CASIATSGSCSQYF. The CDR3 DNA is TGTGCCAGTATTGCGACTAGCGGCTCATGTTCGCAGTATTTT.

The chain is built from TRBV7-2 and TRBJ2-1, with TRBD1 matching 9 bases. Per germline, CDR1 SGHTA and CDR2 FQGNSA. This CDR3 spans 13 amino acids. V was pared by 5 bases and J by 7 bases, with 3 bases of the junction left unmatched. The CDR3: CASSGDRGNEQFF. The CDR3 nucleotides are TGTGCCAGCAGCGGAGACAGGGGGAATGAGCAGTTCTTC.

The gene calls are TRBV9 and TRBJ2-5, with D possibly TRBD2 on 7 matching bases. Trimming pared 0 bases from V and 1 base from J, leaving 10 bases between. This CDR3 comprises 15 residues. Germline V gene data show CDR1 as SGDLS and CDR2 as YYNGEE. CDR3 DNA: TGTGCCAGCAGCGTAGCGGGGGGCTTCCAAGAGACCCAGTACTTC. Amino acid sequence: CASSVAGGFQETQYF.

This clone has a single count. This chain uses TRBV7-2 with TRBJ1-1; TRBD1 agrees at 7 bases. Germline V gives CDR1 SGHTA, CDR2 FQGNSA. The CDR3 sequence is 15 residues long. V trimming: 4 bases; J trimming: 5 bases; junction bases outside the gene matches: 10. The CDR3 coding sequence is TGTGCCAGCAGCTCACGAAGACAGGGTGGGACTGAAGCTTTCTTT. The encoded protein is CASSSRRQGGTEAFF. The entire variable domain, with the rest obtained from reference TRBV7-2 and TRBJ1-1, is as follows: GAGVSQSPSNKVTEKGKDVELRCDPISGHTALYWYRQSLGQGLEFLIYFQGNSAPDKSGLPSDRFSAERTGGSVSTLTIQRTQQEDSAVYLCASSSRRQGGTEAFFGQGTRLTVV.

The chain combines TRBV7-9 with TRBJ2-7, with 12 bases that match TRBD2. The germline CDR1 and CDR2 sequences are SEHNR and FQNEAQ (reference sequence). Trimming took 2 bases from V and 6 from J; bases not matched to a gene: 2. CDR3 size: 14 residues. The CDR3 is CASSLLAGGLEQYF. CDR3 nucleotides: TGTGCCAGCAGCTTACTAGCGGGGGGGCTCGAGCAGTACTTC.

CDR3 nucleotides: TGTGCCAGCAGCGAAAGACAGGCGATCACTAACTATGGCTACACCTTC. Translating it yields CASSERQAITNYGYTF. The chain recombines TRBV9 with TRBJ1-2; D may be TRBD1 (6 bases). The germline gives CDR1 SGDLS, CDR2 YYNGEE. This CDR3 has 16 amino acids. Trimming pared 3 bases from V and 0 bases from J, leaving 15 bases between. Filled out from reference TRBV9 and TRBJ1-2, the complete variable domain reads DSGVTQTPKHLITATGQRVTLRCSPRSGDLSVYWYQQSLDQGLQFLIQYYNGEERAKGNILERFSAQQFPDLHSELNLSSLELGDSALYFCASSERQAITNYGYTFGSGTRLTVV.